The 18 T cell receptor beta chains listed next were all sequenced from one sample in a study of blood T cell repertoires in COVID-19. The method was immunoSEQ multiplex PCR; TCRdb's version includes in-frame clones alone and lacks a portion of them. The table shows just under 350,000 clones, with roughly 90% occurring only once. The sample comprised peripheral blood. These receptors all come from a woman aged 70-85 years with COVID-19, enrolled during active disease.

The chain links TRBV18 to TRBJ2-3, with a tentative D call TRBD2 (5 bases). The V end was cut by 3 bases, the J end by 2 bases, with 9 bases between. CDR1 and CDR2 (germline): KGHSH, LQKENI. The CDR3 runs 14 residues. CDR3 DNA sequence: TGTGCCAGCTCACCGACTACCACCACAGATACGCAGTATTTT. Its protein product is CASSPTTTTDTQYF.

This chain connects TRBV10-3 to TRBJ2-7; 8 nucleotides agree with TRBD1. V lost 10 bases, J lost 1 base, and 9 bases stayed unmatched. Germline CDR1 is ENHRY and CDR2 is SYGVKD. The CDR3 contains 14 residues. In DNA form, the CDR3 reads TGTGCCACCCGACCGGGACAGGAATCCTACGAGCAGTACTTC. Residues: CATRPGQESYEQYF.

This clone was recorded only once. This chain links TRBV4-1 with TRBJ1-1, with unresolved D. Between the trimmed V and J ends, which lost 1 base and 6 bases, there was a span of 9 bases. Germline V lookup: CDR1 MGHRA, CDR2 YSYEKL. CDR3 length: 13 amino acids. For the CDR3, the DNA is TGCGCCAGCAGCCAAGGTTACATTCCTGAAGCTTTCTTT. Translating gives CASSQGYIPEAFF.

V gene TRBV24-1 combines with J gene TRBJ2-1; 7 bases line up with TRBD1. This CDR3 is built from 15 residues. The germline gives CDR1 KGHDR, CDR2 SFDVKD. J was trimmed by 6 bases and V by 3 bases; bases with no gene match: 7. CDR3 amino acids: CATSDDYRGFNEQFF. The CDR3 nucleotides read TGTGCCACCAGTGATGACTACAGGGGATTCAATGAGCAGTTCTTC.

The rearrangement links TRBV30 to TRBJ2-1; 16 nucleotides align to TRBD2. Trimming at V came to 4 bases and at J to 7 bases, leaving 7 bases not matched to a gene. The CDR3 length is 16 residues. Germline values: CDR1 GTSNPN, CDR2 SVGIG (reference sequence). The CDR3 reads CAWTGLAGGPGNEQFF. CDR3 bases: TGTGCCTGGACGGGACTAGCGGGGGGGCCAGGTAATGAGCAGTTCTTC.

The CDR3 spells CASSLVFGLAGGPLEQYF. CDR3 nucleotides: TGTGCCAGCAGCTTAGTATTCGGCCTAGCGGGGGGGCCGCTCGAGCAGTACTTC. This chain connects TRBV7-2 to TRBJ2-7; TRBD2 matches 12 bases. Germline trimming cut 1 base from V and 6 bases from J; bases unmatched to any gene: 13. The CDR3 length is 18 residues. Germline loops: CDR1 SGHTA, CDR2 FQGNSA.

J is TRBJ2-7 and V is TRBV27, with a tentative D call TRBD1 (5 bases). Trimming pared 4 bases from V and 5 bases from J, leaving 9 bases between. This CDR3 has 12 amino acids. CDR1 is MNHEY and CDR2 is SMNVEV in the germline V gene (reference sequence). The DNA of the CDR3 is TGTGCCAGCAGTTCCCCAGGGAACGAGCAGTACTTC. It yields the protein CASSSPGNEQYF.

The chain recombines TRBV7-9 with TRBJ2-2, with D perhaps matching TRBD1 (5 bases). Trimming shortened V by 3 bases and J by 3 bases, and 8 bases separated the two germline ends. CDR1 and CDR2 (germline): SEHNR, FQNEAQ (reference sequence). The CDR3 contains 14 residues. This CDR3 is CASSFRQYTGELFF. CDR3 DNA: TGTGCCAGCAGCTTTCGACAGTACACCGGGGAGCTGTTTTTT.

V is TRBV29-1 and J is TRBJ2-7, with D maybe TRBD1 (5 bases). Between the trimmed V and J ends, which lost 4 bases and 0 bases, there was a span of 7 bases. CDR3 length equals 12 residues. Germline V lookup: CDR1 SQVTM, CDR2 ANQGSEA. The CDR3 nucleotides are TGCAGCGTTGCTGACAGCTCCTACGAGCAGTACTTC. Translation: CSVADSSYEQYF.

This clone was detected only a few times. The chain combines TRBV27 with TRBJ1-5; D is unresolved. The CDR3 loop spans 14 amino acids. V dropped 3 bases and J dropped 6 bases, with 12 bases sitting between them. CDR1 is MNHEY and CDR2 is SMNVEV in the germline V gene (reference sequence). CDR3 nucleotide sequence: TGTGCCAGCAGTTTTTCGGCAGGCAGTCAGCCCCAGCATTTT. It is translated as CASSFSAGSQPQHF.

The rearrangement joins TRBV19 to TRBJ1-2; TRBD1 aligns across 8 bases. With V trimmed by 8 bases and J by 5 bases, 7 bases remained unmatched. The CDR3 contains 13 residues. Germline CDR1 is LNHDA and CDR2 is SQIVND (reference sequence). CDR3 in amino acids: CASGRDRTYGYTF. In DNA, the CDR3 is TGTGCCAGTGGCCGGGACAGGACTTATGGCTACACCTTC.

The chain is built from TRBV5-1 and TRBJ2-5, with 9 bases that match TRBD1. V was clipped by 4 bases and J by 1 base; unmatched bases: 5. CDR3 length: 15 residues. Germline V gives CDR1 SGHRS, CDR2 YFSETQ. The DNA for the CDR3 is TGCGCCAGCAGCACCGGGACAGGGTCCCAAGAGACCCAGTACTTC. Residues: CASSTGTGSQETQYF.

This clone was counted a single time. The chain carries TRBV6-5 and TRBJ2-1, with no clear D. V shed 4 bases and J shed 9 bases, with 10 bases lying between them. CDR1 is MNHEY and CDR2 is SVGAGI in the germline V gene. The CDR3 spans 12 residues. The CDR3 reads CASSSGAGEQFF. The CDR3 bases are TGTGCCAGCAGTTCCGGTGCCGGTGAGCAGTTCTTC.

J is TRBJ1-5 and V is TRBV12-3 or TRBV12-4; D remains ambiguous. The ends were cut back, 5 bases at V and 6 bases at J, with 8 bases in the middle. The CDR3 loop spans 12 amino acids. The CDR3 is CASSIAGQPQHF. The CDR3 nucleotides are TGTGCCAGCAGTATTGCGGGTCAGCCCCAGCATTTT.

The J gene is TRBJ2-7, the V gene TRBV18; D is perhaps TRBD2 (7 bases). This CDR3 contains 14 residues. Trimming left V 3 bases short and J 2 bases short, with 11 bases between. Germline-derived CDR1 and CDR2 are KGHSH and LQKENI. The CDR3 protein is CASSPTGGPYEQYF. In nucleotides, the CDR3 is TGTGCCAGCTCACCGACCGGGGGGCCCTACGAGCAGTACTTC.

The chain couples TRBV7-3 to TRBJ1-1, with 10 bases lining up with TRBD1. This CDR3 spans 15 amino acids. Germline CDR1 is SGHTA and CDR2 is FQGTGA. V was pared by 2 bases and J by 2 bases, with 2 bases of the junction left unmatched. CDR3 DNA sequence: TGTGCCAGCAGCTTATGGGACAGGGGCAACACTGAAGCTTTCTTT. Translating it yields CASSLWDRGNTEAFF.

The chain employs TRBV27 and TRBJ1-5; the D is unclear. The CDR3 sequence is 15 residues long. The ends were cut back, 6 bases at V and 7 bases at J, with 19 bases in the middle. CDR1 and CDR2 (germline): MNHEY, SMNVEV (reference sequence). The CDR3: CASRPVDGDWQPQHF. Written as DNA, the CDR3 is TGTGCCAGCAGGCCTGTCGACGGGGATTGGCAGCCCCAGCATTTT.

CDR3 bases: TGTGCCAGCAGCTTAGAACAGAACACTGAAGCTTTCTTT. Amino acids: CASSLEQNTEAFF. J is TRBJ1-1 and V is TRBV13; no clear D gene. The V end lost 1 base, the J end lost 1 base, and 4 bases lay between the germline ends. The CDR3 consists of 13 residues. Germline V gene lookup returns CDR1 PRHDT and CDR2 FYEKMQ (reference sequence).